This TCR beta chain was observed in a study of CD8 T cells in Susac syndrome. This clonotype was detected once. Unmatched junction bases numbered 5, after V lost 3 bases and J lost 3 bases. The CDR3 runs 14 residues. Looked up from germline, CDR1 is DFQATT and CDR2 is SNEGSKA (reference sequence). RNA amounts of about 0.5 to 1 ug underwent reverse transcription with random hexamers. An immunoSEQ multiplex PCR generated amplified TCR beta CDR3 products spanning 54 Vbeta and 13 Jbeta. One entry per CDR3 protein, called by TCRdb with MiXCR from the immunoSEQ multiplex PCR reads. The data show some 300,000 distinct CDR3 sequences, around nine tenths seen once.

Sequences were obtained from CD8+ T cells from PBMCs. V and J are TRBV20-1 and TRBJ2-1; 7 nucleotides line up with TRBD2. This receptor was obtained from a human donor with multiple sclerosis. The CDR3 is CSARGLPDYNEQFF. CDR3 in DNA: TGCAGTGCTAGGGGACTACCGGACTACAATGAGCAGTTCTTC.